A selection of T cell receptor beta chains follows, all from one sample in a study of CD8 T cells in ankylosing spondylitis. Each CDR3 protein gets one entry after TCRdb re-called the 5' RACE reads with MiXCR. The table shows roughly 150,000 distinct CDR3 sequences, with approximately 7.3% occurring only once. The sample taken for sequencing was blood, either unsorted or a sorted T cell fraction (not recorded which). These receptor sequences come from a female donor with ankylosing spondylitis or in good health (not recorded which). Each CDR3 is given with its conserved first and last residue. Each record gives: D gene, V gene, J gene, clone size, CDR3 DNA, CDR3 protein. The D gene is left open where the match is weak. Expanded clones get a size class; other rows say once, few or many, or leave the size out.

d_gene: -; v_gene: TRBV14; j_gene: TRBJ2-5; abundance: many; CDR3nt: TGTGCCAGCAGCTCCCTCGGGACAAAGGAGACCCAGTACTTC; CDR3aa: CASSSLGTKETQYF
d_gene: -; v_gene: TRBV12-3/TRBV12-4; j_gene: TRBJ1-4; abundance: many; CDR3nt: TGTGCCAGCAGTCCGTTGGGGGGCGGTGGTGAAAAACTGTTTTTT; CDR3aa: CASSPLGGGGEKLFF
d_gene: -; v_gene: TRBV25-1; j_gene: TRBJ1-1; abundance: many; CDR3nt: TGTGCCAGCCGGGATGGGGCGGGTTGGTACACTGAAGCTTTCTTT; CDR3aa: CASRDGAGWYTEAFF
d_gene: TRBD1; v_gene: TRBV6-1; j_gene: TRBJ2-1; abundance: -; CDR3nt: TGTGCCAGCAGGACAGGGTCTCCGGATGAGCAGTTCTTC; CDR3aa: CASRTGSPDEQFF
d_gene: -; v_gene: TRBV6-4; j_gene: TRBJ2-7; abundance: -; CDR3nt: TGTGCCAGCACCAAGACTCTTAGTCCAGGTTCCTACGAGCAGTACTTC; CDR3aa: CASTKTLSPGSYEQYF
d_gene: -; v_gene: TRBV5-1; j_gene: TRBJ2-1; abundance: many; CDR3nt: TGCGCCAGCAGCTTGGCCGCCCAGTACGATGAGCAGTTCTTC; CDR3aa: CASSLAAQYDEQFF
d_gene: TRBD1; v_gene: TRBV20-1; j_gene: TRBJ1-1; abundance: many; CDR3nt: TGCAGTGCAAGGGGACAGGGAACTTTCTTT; CDR3aa: CSARGQGTFF
d_gene: -; v_gene: TRBV10-3; j_gene: TRBJ1-1; abundance: many; CDR3nt: TGTGCCATCAGTGAGTCGTCAGGGGCAAACACTGAAGCTTTCTTT; CDR3aa: CAISESSGANTEAFF
d_gene: -; v_gene: TRBV20-1; j_gene: TRBJ2-5; abundance: many; CDR3nt: TGCAGTGCCCCGCAAACAGGGTTGAGGGAGACCCAGTACTTC; CDR3aa: CSAPQTGLRETQYF
d_gene: -; v_gene: TRBV5-1; j_gene: TRBJ1-2; abundance: many; CDR3nt: TGCGCCAGCAGCCACGGGGTCGGCTACACCTTC; CDR3aa: CASSHGVGYTF
d_gene: TRBD1; v_gene: TRBV20-1; j_gene: TRBJ1-1; abundance: -; CDR3nt: TGCAGTGCCCATGGGGGTGGACAGGGGACCACTGAAGCTTTCTTT; CDR3aa: CSAHGGGQGTTEAFF
d_gene: -; v_gene: TRBV12-5; j_gene: TRBJ2-1; abundance: many; CDR3nt: TGTGCTAGTGGTTTGGTTGGAGAGGGGCTTCAGTACAATGAGCAGTTCTTC; CDR3aa: CASGLVGEGLQYNEQFF
d_gene: -; v_gene: TRBV4-2; j_gene: TRBJ1-5; abundance: few; CDR3nt: TGTGCCAGCAGCCAAGATACCGGAGTCGGGCAGCCCCAGCATTTT; CDR3aa: CASSQDTGVGQPQHF
d_gene: TRBD2; v_gene: TRBV5-1; j_gene: TRBJ2-1; abundance: many; CDR3nt: TGCGCCAGCAGCTTTGGTGGCGCTAGCGGGGGCCTTAATGAGCAGTTCTTC; CDR3aa: CASSFGGASGGLNEQFF
d_gene: -; v_gene: TRBV4-2; j_gene: TRBJ2-7; abundance: many; CDR3nt: TGTGCCAGCAGCCAAGTTGGAGGGACCGAGCAGTACTTC; CDR3aa: CASSQVGGTEQYF
d_gene: -; v_gene: TRBV5-1; j_gene: TRBJ1-2; abundance: many; CDR3nt: TGCGCCAGCAGCGGAACAGGGCCTGGTGGCTACACCTTC; CDR3aa: CASSGTGPGGYTF
d_gene: -; v_gene: TRBV28; j_gene: TRBJ2-7; abundance: -; CDR3nt: TGTGCCAGCAGTTTCCAGGGGGGCTACGAGCAGTACTTC; CDR3aa: CASSFQGGYEQYF
d_gene: -; v_gene: TRBV5-1; j_gene: TRBJ1-5; abundance: many; CDR3nt: TGCGCCAGCAGCTTGGGAGGGGGGCAGCCCCAGCATTTT; CDR3aa: CASSLGGGQPQHF
d_gene: -; v_gene: TRBV4-2; j_gene: TRBJ1-4; abundance: -; CDR3nt: TGTGCCAGCAGCCAAGAGGTAGAAGGTGGACTGTTTTTT; CDR3aa: CASSQEVEGGLFF
d_gene: -; v_gene: TRBV12-5; j_gene: TRBJ1-1; abundance: many; CDR3nt: TGTGCTAGTGGTTTGGCCGGACACAGGAACACTGAAGCTTTCTTT; CDR3aa: CASGLAGHRNTEAFF
d_gene: TRBD1; v_gene: TRBV7-2; j_gene: TRBJ2-4; abundance: many; CDR3nt: TGTGCCAGCAGCCTCGACAGGGAAAACATTCAGTACTTC; CDR3aa: CASSLDRENIQYF
d_gene: TRBD1; v_gene: TRBV12-3/TRBV12-4; j_gene: TRBJ2-2; abundance: few; CDR3nt: TGTGCCAGCAGCTTCTCAGGGGGCGCCGGGGAGCTGTTTTTT; CDR3aa: CASSFSGGAGELFF
d_gene: -; v_gene: TRBV4-1; j_gene: TRBJ2-7; abundance: many; CDR3nt: TGCGCCAGCAGCTTCGACAAAACCTACGAGCAGTACTTC; CDR3aa: CASSFDKTYEQYF
d_gene: TRBD1; v_gene: TRBV5-1; j_gene: TRBJ1-6; abundance: many; CDR3nt: TGCGCCAGCAGCTTGGGGGACAGGGCTGAGCCCCTCCACTTT; CDR3aa: CASSLGDRAEPLHF
d_gene: TRBD1; v_gene: TRBV9; j_gene: TRBJ2-3; abundance: many; CDR3nt: TGTGCCAGCAGCGCGACAGGGGACTTCGCAGATACGCAGTATTTT; CDR3aa: CASSATGDFADTQYF
d_gene: -; v_gene: TRBV7-2; j_gene: TRBJ2-7; abundance: -; CDR3nt: TGTGCCAGCAGCTTAGCGAGTCAAAACACACCGTTCGAGCAGTACTTC; CDR3aa: CASSLASQNTPFEQYF
d_gene: -; v_gene: TRBV6-2/TRBV6-3; j_gene: TRBJ1-1; abundance: many; CDR3nt: TGTGCCAGCAGTTACTCTCTCGAGGCTTTCTTT; CDR3aa: CASSYSLEAFF
d_gene: -; v_gene: TRBV18; j_gene: TRBJ2-5; abundance: -; CDR3nt: TGTGCCAGCTCACCAGGACAGCCCAAAGAGACCCAGTACTTC; CDR3aa: CASSPGQPKETQYF
d_gene: -; v_gene: TRBV24-1; j_gene: TRBJ2-3; abundance: many; CDR3nt: TGTGCCACCAGTGATTGGAGCGGGTACAGCACAGATACGCAGTATTTT; CDR3aa: CATSDWSGYSTDTQYF
d_gene: -; v_gene: TRBV7-3; j_gene: TRBJ1-1; abundance: many; CDR3nt: TGTGCCAGCAGCACGGGGGTCCTCACTGAAGCTTTCTTT; CDR3aa: CASSTGVLTEAFF
d_gene: TRBD1; v_gene: TRBV4-1; j_gene: TRBJ1-6; abundance: many; CDR3nt: TGCGCCAGCAGCCAAGCTCCGGGACAGGGGATCTATAATTCACCCCTCCACTTT; CDR3aa: CASSQAPGQGIYNSPLHF
d_gene: TRBD1; v_gene: TRBV3-1; j_gene: TRBJ1-1; abundance: many; CDR3nt: TGTGCCAGCAGCCAACGGACAGGGGGTACCACTGAAGCTTTCTTT; CDR3aa: CASSQRTGGTTEAFF
d_gene: -; v_gene: TRBV5-6; j_gene: TRBJ1-2; abundance: many; CDR3nt: TGTGCCAGCAGCTCGGCAGGGTTTCGATATGGCTACACCTTC; CDR3aa: CASSSAGFRYGYTF
d_gene: -; v_gene: TRBV6-1; j_gene: TRBJ2-2; abundance: -; CDR3nt: TGTGCCAGCAGGCGCGATCAAGTCACCGGGGAGCTGTTTTTT; CDR3aa: CASRRDQVTGELFF
d_gene: -; v_gene: TRBV6-6; j_gene: TRBJ1-1; abundance: many; CDR3nt: TGTGCCAGCAGTACCAAGGGATTGGAAGCTTTCTTT; CDR3aa: CASSTKGLEAFF
d_gene: TRBD2; v_gene: TRBV6-1; j_gene: TRBJ2-7; abundance: many; CDR3nt: TGTGCCAGCAGTGAACAGGGAGGGTACGAGCAGTACTTC; CDR3aa: CASSEQGGYEQYF
d_gene: TRBD2; v_gene: TRBV6-5; j_gene: TRBJ2-4; abundance: -; CDR3nt: TGTGCCAGCAGTTACTCGATGTCCGGGGGGGCCGTGGACATTCAGTACTTC; CDR3aa: CASSYSMSGGAVDIQYF
d_gene: TRBD1; v_gene: TRBV2; j_gene: TRBJ2-1; abundance: few; CDR3nt: TGTGCCAGCAGCGTCCGGGACAGGGACTACAATGAGCAGTTCTTC; CDR3aa: CASSVRDRDYNEQFF
d_gene: TRBD1; v_gene: TRBV20-1; j_gene: TRBJ1-6; abundance: many; CDR3nt: TGCAGTGCTAGAGCGGCGGGACAGGCTAATTCACCCCTCCACTTT; CDR3aa: CSARAAGQANSPLHF
d_gene: -; v_gene: TRBV20-1; j_gene: TRBJ1-5; abundance: many; CDR3nt: TGCAGTGCATACCAGGGAGAGGAGGGGGAAAGTCAGCCCCAGCATTTT; CDR3aa: CSAYQGEEGESQPQHF
d_gene: -; v_gene: TRBV5-1; j_gene: TRBJ1-1; abundance: many; CDR3nt: TGCGCCAGCAGCTTGGACGGGGGTAGTATGAACACTGAAGCTTTCTTT; CDR3aa: CASSLDGGSMNTEAFF